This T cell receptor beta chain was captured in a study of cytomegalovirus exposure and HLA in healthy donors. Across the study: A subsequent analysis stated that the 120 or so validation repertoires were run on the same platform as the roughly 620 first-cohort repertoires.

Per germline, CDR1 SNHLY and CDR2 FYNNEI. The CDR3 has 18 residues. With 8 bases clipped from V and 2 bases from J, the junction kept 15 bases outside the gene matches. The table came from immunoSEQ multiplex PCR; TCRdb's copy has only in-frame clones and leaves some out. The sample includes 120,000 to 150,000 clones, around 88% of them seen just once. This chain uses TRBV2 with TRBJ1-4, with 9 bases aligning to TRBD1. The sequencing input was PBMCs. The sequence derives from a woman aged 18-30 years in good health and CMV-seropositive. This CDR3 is CASETGTGWMETNEKLFF. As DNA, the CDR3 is TGTGCCAGCGAAACCGGGACAGGGTGGATGGAGACTAATGAAAAACTGTTTTTT.